Below are 9 T cell receptor beta chains sequenced from a single sample in a study of shared clonotypes between healthy human individuals. Only in-frame clones appear in the TCRdb table, and some are missing; sequencing was by immunoSEQ multiplex PCR. Of some 2.1 million clones in the sample, approximately 94% were seen once. It was CD45RO-negative cells, positively selected for CCR7, that made up naive CD8 cells, with terminally differentiated effector memory CD45RA+ cells excluded. The material sequenced was naive CD8+ T cells sorted from blood. The source of these receptors is a man aged 18-30 years in good health.

The J gene is TRBJ1-4, the V gene TRBV15, with unresolved D. CDR1 is LNHNV, CDR2 YYDKDF, per germline (reference sequence). CDR3 length equals 16 residues. With 3 bases removed from V and 3 bases from J, the gap between germline ends came to 14 bases. CDR3: CATSRPTEDPNEKLFF. The CDR3 DNA sequence: TGTGCCACCAGCAGGCCCACGGAGGATCCTAATGAAAAACTGTTTTTT. The complete variable domain, with remaining parts taken from reference TRBV15 and TRBJ1-4, reads DAMVIQNPRYQVTQFGKPVTLSCSQTLNHNVMYWYQQKSSQAPKLLFHYYDKDFNNEADTPDNFQSRRPNTSFCFLDIRSPGLGDTAMYLCATSRPTEDPNEKLFFGSGTQLSVL.

The chain uses TRBV27 and TRBJ2-3; D gene uncertain. The germline gives CDR1 MNHEY, CDR2 SMNVEV (reference sequence). The CDR3 is 14 amino acids. V gave up 6 bases and J gave up 6 bases, with 16 bases separating them. The CDR3 coding sequence is TGTGCCAGCAGGACATCCCTCCAAGGGGATACGCAGTATTTT. It translates to CASRTSLQGDTQYF.

V gene TRBV6-5 combines with J gene TRBJ2-2; D remains ambiguous. The V gene lost 2 bases and the J gene lost 6 bases, with 7 bases spanning the gap. The CDR3 sequence is 13 residues long. Germline V gene sequence: CDR1 MNHEY, CDR2 SVGAGI. CDR3 coding DNA: TGTGCCAGCAGTTACCACGCGTCCGGGGAGCTGTTTTTT. Protein: CASSYHASGELFF.

The chain carries TRBV2 and TRBJ1-2, with 11 bases that match TRBD1. The germline V gene encodes CDR1 SNHLY and CDR2 FYNNEI. V trimming: 7 bases; J trimming: 2 bases; junction bases outside the gene matches: 6. The CDR3 is 15 residues long. The CDR3 region has the DNA TGTGCCAGCACGGGGACAGGGGGTTCCAACTATGGCTACACCTTC. Translation gives CASTGTGGSNYGYTF.

The genes are TRBV5-4 and TRBJ2-2, with 10 bases matching TRBD1. Germline trimming cut 0 bases from V and 5 bases from J; bases unmatched to any gene: 4. This CDR3 comprises 16 residues. Germline V lookup: CDR1 SGHNT, CDR2 YYREEE (reference sequence). The CDR3 DNA sequence: TGTGCCAGCAGCTTGGGGGACAGGGGAGAGACCGGGGAGCTGTTTTTT. As protein: CASSLGDRGETGELFF.

The rearrangement joins TRBV6-5 to TRBJ1-2; D not certain. The length of the CDR3 is 16 residues. The germline CDR1 and CDR2 sequences are MNHEY and SVGAGI. V was cut by 3 bases and J by 4 bases, with 18 bases left in between. CDR3 amino acids: CASSYESGDGIYGYTF. The CDR3 DNA reads as TGTGCCAGCAGTTATGAGAGCGGAGATGGAATCTATGGCTACACCTTC.

The rearrangement links TRBV2 to TRBJ1-2; maybe TRBD1 (6 bases). CDR1 and CDR2 (germline): SNHLY, FYNNEI. The CDR3 spans 15 residues. Deletions cut 2 bases from V and 5 bases from J, with 15 bases between. This CDR3 reads CASSEIRGGEYGYTF. CDR3 bases: TGTGCCAGCAGTGAAATCAGGGGCGGAGAGTATGGCTACACCTTC. Complete variable domain (other parts from reference TRBV2 and TRBJ1-2): EPEVTQTPSHQVTQMGQEVILRCVPISNHLYFYWYRQILGQKVEFLVSFYNNEISEKSEIFDDQFSVERPDGSNFTLKIRSTKLEDSAMYFCASSEIRGGEYGYTFGSGTRLTVV.

The rearrangement joins TRBV30 to TRBJ1-1, with D perhaps matching TRBD1 (5 bases). The germline CDR1 and CDR2 sequences are GTSNPN and SVGIG (reference sequence). There are 13 residues in the CDR3. V was trimmed by 4 bases and J by 5 bases, leaving 14 bases between them. The CDR3 nucleotides are TGTGCCTGGATTGGGGTGGGGACGACTGAAGCTTTCTTT. Amino acid sequence: CAWIGVGTTEAFF.

Points on this clone: The same CDR3 can be traced to other DNA sequences in this sample. The rearrangement uses TRBV19 and TRBJ1-1; unclear D gene. CDR1 LNHDA and CDR2 SQIVND come from the germline V gene (reference sequence). Deletions cut 3 bases from V and 0 bases from J, with 5 bases between. CDR3 length: 13 amino acids. The CDR3 here is CASSIIMNTEAFF. Here the CDR3 DNA reads TGTGCCAGTAGTATCATAATGAACACTGAAGCTTTCTTT. The full variable domain, completed using reference TRBV19 and TRBJ1-1, is DGGITQSPKYLFRKEGQNVTLSCEQNLNHDAMYWYRQDPGQGLRLIYYSQIVNDFQKGDIAEGYSVSREKKESFPLTVTSAQKNPTAFYLCASSIIMNTEAFFGQGTRLTVV.